Here is one T cell receptor (beta chain) with its context. Seattle patients were enrolled while actively infected and followed longitudinally. The data stem from a study of blood T cell repertoires in COVID-19. For the study at large: T cells, B-cell-depleted T cells, or PBMCs supplied cDNA or gDNA.

Methods used by the authors: Estimated nucleated cell counts came from reference gene primer amplification. The repertoire was sequenced with immunoSEQ multiplex PCR; TCRdb's copy has only in-frame clones and lacks some. V, J and clone size were drawn from that table, and D and trimming were deduced from the DNA. The sample gives 100,000 to 150,000 clones, around nine tenths of which show up once; more than 9.5% is in the top ten. The sequencing sample was made of peripheral blood. The receptor was isolated from a woman between 65 and 79 years old with COVID-19, enrolled during active disease.

The CDR3 reads CASSLQGARGYTF. DNA for the CDR3: TGTGCCAGCAGTTTACAGGGGGCGCGAGGCTACACCTTC. V gene TRBV27 combines with J gene TRBJ1-2; 8 positions agree with TRBD1. CDR1 and CDR2 from the germline V gene are MNHEY and SMNVEV (reference sequence). The CDR3 is made up of 13 amino acids. With 2 bases clipped from V and 8 bases from J, the junction kept 4 bases outside the gene matches.